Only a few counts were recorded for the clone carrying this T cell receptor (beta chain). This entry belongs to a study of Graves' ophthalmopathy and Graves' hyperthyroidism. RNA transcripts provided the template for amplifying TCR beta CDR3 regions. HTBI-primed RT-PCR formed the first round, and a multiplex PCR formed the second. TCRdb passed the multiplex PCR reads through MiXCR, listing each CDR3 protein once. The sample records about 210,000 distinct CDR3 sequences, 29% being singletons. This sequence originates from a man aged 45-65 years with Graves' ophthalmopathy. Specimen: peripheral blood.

CDR3 residues: CASRDDRVRQPQHF. The CDR3 region has the DNA TGCGCCAGCAGGGATGACAGGGTGCGTCAGCCCCAGCATTTT. V and J are TRBV10-1 and TRBJ1-5, with 7 bases that match TRBD1. Germline CDR1 reads WNHNN; CDR2 reads SYGVQD (reference sequence). After removal of 6 bases from V and 6 bases from J, the junction contained 8 bases not matched to a gene. CDR3 size: 14 residues.